These T cell receptor beta chains were read from a single sample in a study of OX40 agonist ivuxolimab in advanced cancers. Profiling relied on immunoSEQ multiplex PCR, and the TCRdb table lists in-frame clones only, not all of them. The data contain fewer than 80,000 clones, over 65% of them seen just once; the ten biggest clones take up under 6.5%. The sample consisted of CD4+ or CD8+ T cells sorted from blood, taken in a trial of the OX40 agonist ivuxolimab. All receptors derive from an adult with an advanced solid tumor such as melanoma, head and neck, liver or kidney cancer. Each CDR3 is given with its conserved first and last residue. D genes are given only for firm matches. Clone size is given for some rows only: seen once, a few or many times, or a class if the clone is expanded.

v_gene	abundance	j_gene	d_gene	CDR3nt	CDR3aa
TRBV7-3	NA	TRBJ2-1	NA	TGTGCCAGCAGCTTTGGGGTGGGCCTTTACAATGAGCAGTTCTTC	CASSFGVGLYNEQFF
TRBV7-7	once	TRBJ2-3	NA	TGTGCTAGCAGCTTCCAGTTCACAGATACGCAGTATTTT	CASSFQFTDTQYF
TRBV18	NA	TRBJ2-2	TRBD2	TGTGCCAGCTCAACTGGGACTAGCGGCACCGGGGAGCTGTTTTTT	CASSTGTSGTGELFF
TRBV6-1	NA	TRBJ1-2	TRBD1	TGTGCCAGCAGTGCGACAGGGTTGGGCTATGGCTACACCTTC	CASSATGLGYGYTF
TRBV19	NA	TRBJ1-4	NA	TGTGCCAGTAGTATCGCCGGCAGTAAATTTAATGAAAAACTGTTTTTT	CASSIAGSKFNEKLFF
TRBV18	NA	TRBJ1-5	NA	TGTGCCAGCTCACCCTATAACAGGGGCAATCAGCCCCAGCATTTT	CASSPYNRGNQPQHF
TRBV7-3	NA	TRBJ2-2	NA	TGTGCCAGCAGCCCCGGGACCGCCACCGGCGGGGAGCTGTTTTTT	CASSPGTATGGELFF
TRBV6-4	NA	TRBJ2-7	TRBD1	TGTGCCAGCAGACTTTCCGGGACAGGGAGTGACGAGCAGTACTTC	CASRLSGTGSDEQYF
TRBV4-2	NA	TRBJ1-5	NA	TGTGCCAGCAGCCAAACAGTCAATCAGCCCCAGCATTTT	CASSQTVNQPQHF
TRBV6-1	NA	TRBJ1-5	NA	TGTGCCAGCAGTGAACGGGGGGAAGTTAGCAATCAGCCCCAGCATTTT	CASSERGEVSNQPQHF
TRBV7-6	NA	TRBJ1-1	NA	TGTGCCAGCAGCCCGACTTTGGGCACTGAAGCTTTCTTT	CASSPTLGTEAFF
TRBV5-5	NA	TRBJ1-2	TRBD1	TGTGCCAGCACCACATACAGGGGATCTAACTATGGCTACACCTTC	CASTTYRGSNYGYTF
TRBV27	NA	TRBJ2-7	NA	TGTGCCAGCAGGACCTCGACGGTGGGGTCCTACGAGCAGTACTTC	CASRTSTVGSYEQYF
TRBV9	NA	TRBJ2-2	NA	TGTGCCAGCAGCGTCCCCGGGCAGGGGCAAGGAACCGGGGAGCTGTTTTTT	CASSVPGQGQGTGELFF
TRBV13	NA	TRBJ2-7	NA	TGTGCCAGCAGCTCGCAGGGGAACTACGAGCAGTACTTC	CASSSQGNYEQYF
TRBV19	NA	TRBJ1-1	NA	TGTGCCAGTAGTATGAGCCCCCCGCCCAGCAACACTGAAGCTTTCTTT	CASSMSPPPSNTEAFF
TRBV7-9	NA	TRBJ1-2	TRBD1	TGTGCCAGCAGCGCCTCAGGGGGCCGGAACTATGGCTACACCTTC	CASSASGGRNYGYTF
TRBV6-1	NA	TRBJ1-2	NA	TGTGCCAGCAGTGAAGCGCCAGGGTCTTACTATGGCTACACCTTC	CASSEAPGSYYGYTF
TRBV5-6	NA	TRBJ2-5	NA	TGTGCCAGCAGCTTGTGGTTCCAAGAGACCCAGTACTTC	CASSLWFQETQYF
TRBV18	NA	TRBJ2-7	NA	TGTGCCAGCTCACGAGAGCAGGACTCCTACGAGCAGTACTTC	CASSREQDSYEQYF
TRBV7-2	once	TRBJ2-1	NA	TGTGCCAGCGGTCGCGACCCCTTCAGCTCCTACAATGAGCAGTTCTTC	CASGRDPFSSYNEQFF
TRBV28	NA	TRBJ1-2	TRBD1	TGTGCCAGCAGTTTAAATAAAGGGACAGGCCGCTATGGCTACACCTTC	CASSLNKGTGRYGYTF
TRBV28	NA	TRBJ2-5	TRBD2	TGTGCCAGCAGTTTTCTGTCGGGGGGGGCGGAGACCCAGTACTTC	CASSFLSGGAETQYF
TRBV30	NA	TRBJ2-7	NA	TGTGCCTGGAGTGGTCGGGATTCCTACGAGCAGTACTTC	CAWSGRDSYEQYF
TRBV4-3	NA	TRBJ2-3	NA	TGCGCCAGCAGCCAAGGGACCTACCGCACAGATACGCAGTATTTT	CASSQGTYRTDTQYF